The 3 T cell receptor beta chains reported below all come from one sample, sequenced in a study of post-analysis software for immune sequencing data. For these TCRs, the target antigens are not known. Whole-study findings and limits: There were about 5 TRBV segments more frequent in patients than controls, and TRBV5-6, TRBV5-1 and TRBV20-1 were among them.

Unique molecular identifiers tagged the TCR beta cDNA libraries. TCRdb recomputed calls from the PCR reads with MiXCR, one row per CDR3 protein. In the table there are around 400,000 distinct CDR3 sequences, about 39% of which are singletons. Sequenced sample: blood. The receptors here all came from a girl aged 2-15 years with multiple sclerosis.

The rearrangement joins TRBV6-5 to TRBJ1-5; unclear D gene. V was trimmed by 2 bases and J by 0 bases, leaving 5 bases between them. The V gene's germline CDR1 is MNHEY and CDR2 SVGAGI. The CDR3 loop spans 14 amino acids. The CDR3 region is CASSYTPSNQPQHF. In DNA, the CDR3 is TGTGCCAGCAGTTACACACCTAGCAATCAGCCCCAGCATTTT.

The V and J genes are TRBV5-5 and TRBJ2-5; D ambiguous. The ends were cut back, 0 bases at V and 4 bases at J, with 22 bases in the middle. Germline V gene data show CDR1 as SGHKS and CDR2 as YYEKEE (reference sequence). The CDR3 consists of 18 residues. CDR3 nucleotides: TGTGCCAGCAGCTTGGACGTCCCCCCACGTTGGACGGCAGAGACCCAGTACTTC. It codes for CASSLDVPPRWTAETQYF.

This clonotype was seen more than once but under ten times. The chain couples TRBV7-9 to TRBJ2-7; the match to TRBD2 covers 9 bases. Germline V gives CDR1 SEHNR, CDR2 FQNEAQ (reference sequence). The V gene end was trimmed by 1 base and the J gene end by 6 bases; junction bases not matched to a gene: 10. This CDR3 region has 16 residues. The CDR3 DNA reads TGTGCCAGCAGCTTAGTCAGTGGTAGCGGGAGAGGCGAGCAGTACTTC. It encodes CASSLVSGSGRGEQYF.